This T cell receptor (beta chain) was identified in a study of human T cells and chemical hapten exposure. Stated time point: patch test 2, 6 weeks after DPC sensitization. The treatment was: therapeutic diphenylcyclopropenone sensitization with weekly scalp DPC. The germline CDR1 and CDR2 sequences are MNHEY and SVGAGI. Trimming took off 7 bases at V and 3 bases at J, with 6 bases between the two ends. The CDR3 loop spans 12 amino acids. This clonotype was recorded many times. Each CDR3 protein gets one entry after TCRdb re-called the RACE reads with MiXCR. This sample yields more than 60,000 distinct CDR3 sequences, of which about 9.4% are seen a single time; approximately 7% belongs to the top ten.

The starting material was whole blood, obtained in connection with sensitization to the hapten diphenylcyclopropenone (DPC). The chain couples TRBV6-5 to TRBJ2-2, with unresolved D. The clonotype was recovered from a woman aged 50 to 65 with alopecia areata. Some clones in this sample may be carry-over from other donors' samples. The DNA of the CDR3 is TGTGCCAGCAAAAAATACACCGGGGAGCTGTTTTTT. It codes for CASKKYTGELFF.